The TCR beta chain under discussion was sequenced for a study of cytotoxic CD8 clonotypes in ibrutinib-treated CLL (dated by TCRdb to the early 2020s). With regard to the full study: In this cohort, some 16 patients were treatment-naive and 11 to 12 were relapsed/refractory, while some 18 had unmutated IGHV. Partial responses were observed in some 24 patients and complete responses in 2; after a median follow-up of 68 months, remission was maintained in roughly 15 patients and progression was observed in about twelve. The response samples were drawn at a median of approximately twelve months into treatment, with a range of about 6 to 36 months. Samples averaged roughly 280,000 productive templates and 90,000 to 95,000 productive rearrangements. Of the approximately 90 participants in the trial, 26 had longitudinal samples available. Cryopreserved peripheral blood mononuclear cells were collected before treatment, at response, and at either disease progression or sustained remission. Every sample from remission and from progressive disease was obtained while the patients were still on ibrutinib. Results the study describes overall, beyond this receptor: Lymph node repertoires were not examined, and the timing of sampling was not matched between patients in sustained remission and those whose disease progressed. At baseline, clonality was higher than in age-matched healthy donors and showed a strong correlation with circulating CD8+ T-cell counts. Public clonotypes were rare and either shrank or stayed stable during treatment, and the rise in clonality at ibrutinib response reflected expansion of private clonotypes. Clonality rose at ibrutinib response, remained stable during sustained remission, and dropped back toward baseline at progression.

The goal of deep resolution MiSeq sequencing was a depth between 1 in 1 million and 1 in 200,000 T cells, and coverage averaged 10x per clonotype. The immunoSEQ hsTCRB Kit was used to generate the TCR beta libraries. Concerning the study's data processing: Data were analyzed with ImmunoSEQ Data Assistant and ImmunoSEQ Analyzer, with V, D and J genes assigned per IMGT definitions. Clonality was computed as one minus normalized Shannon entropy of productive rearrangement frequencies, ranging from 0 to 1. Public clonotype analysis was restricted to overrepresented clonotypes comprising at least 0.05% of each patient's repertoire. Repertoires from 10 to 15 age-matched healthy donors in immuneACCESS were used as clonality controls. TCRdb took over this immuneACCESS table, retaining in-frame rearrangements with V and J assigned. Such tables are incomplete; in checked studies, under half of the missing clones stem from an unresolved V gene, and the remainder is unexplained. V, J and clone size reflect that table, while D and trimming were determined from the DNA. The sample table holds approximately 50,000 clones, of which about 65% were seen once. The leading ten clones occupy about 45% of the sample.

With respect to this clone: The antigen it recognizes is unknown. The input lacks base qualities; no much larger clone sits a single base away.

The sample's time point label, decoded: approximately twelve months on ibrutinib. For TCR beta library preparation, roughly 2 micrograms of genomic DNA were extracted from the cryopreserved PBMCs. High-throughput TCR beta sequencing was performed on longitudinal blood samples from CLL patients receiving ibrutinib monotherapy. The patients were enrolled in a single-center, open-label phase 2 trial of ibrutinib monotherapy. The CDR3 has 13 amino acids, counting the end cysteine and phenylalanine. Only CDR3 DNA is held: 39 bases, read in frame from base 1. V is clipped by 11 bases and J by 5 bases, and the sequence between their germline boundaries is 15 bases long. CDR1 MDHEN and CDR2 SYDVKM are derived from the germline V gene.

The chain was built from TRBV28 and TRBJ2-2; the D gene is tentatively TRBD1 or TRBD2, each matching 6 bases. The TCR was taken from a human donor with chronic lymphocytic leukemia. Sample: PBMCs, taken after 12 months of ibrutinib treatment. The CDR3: CAAEKGGTGELFF. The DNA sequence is TGTGCCGCGGAAAAGGGGGGAACCGGGGAGCTGTTTTTT.